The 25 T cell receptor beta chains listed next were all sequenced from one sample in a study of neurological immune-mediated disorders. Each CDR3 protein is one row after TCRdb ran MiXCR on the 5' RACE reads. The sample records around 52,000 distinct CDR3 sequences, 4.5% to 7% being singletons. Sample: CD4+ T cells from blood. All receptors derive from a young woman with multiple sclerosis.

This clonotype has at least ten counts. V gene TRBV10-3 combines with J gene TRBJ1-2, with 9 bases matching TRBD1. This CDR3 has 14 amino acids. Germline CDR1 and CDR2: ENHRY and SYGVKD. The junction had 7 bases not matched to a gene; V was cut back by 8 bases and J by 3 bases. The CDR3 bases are TGTGCCATCCGCAGGACAGGGGAGGACTATGGCTACACCTTC. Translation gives CAIRRTGEDYGYTF.

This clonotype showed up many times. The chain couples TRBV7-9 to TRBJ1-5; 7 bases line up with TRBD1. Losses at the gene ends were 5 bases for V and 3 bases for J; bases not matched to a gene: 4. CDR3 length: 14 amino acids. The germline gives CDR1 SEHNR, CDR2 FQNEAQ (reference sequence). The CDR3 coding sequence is TGTGCCAGCAGCCCCGGGACAGTCAATCAGCCCCAGCATTTT. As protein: CASSPGTVNQPQHF.

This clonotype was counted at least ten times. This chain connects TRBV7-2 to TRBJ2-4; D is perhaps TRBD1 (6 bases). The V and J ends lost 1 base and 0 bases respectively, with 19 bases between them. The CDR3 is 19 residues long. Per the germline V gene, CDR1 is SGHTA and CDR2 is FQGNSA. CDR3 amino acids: CASSLVGRGLRLAKNIQYF. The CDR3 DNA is TGTGCCAGCAGCTTAGTGGGCAGGGGTCTGAGATTAGCCAAAAACATTCAGTACTTC. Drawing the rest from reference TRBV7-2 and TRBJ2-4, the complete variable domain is GAGVSQSPSNKVTEKGKDVELRCDPISGHTALYWYRQSLGQGLEFLIYFQGNSAPDKSGLPSDRFSAERTGGSVSTLTIQRTQQEDSAVYLCASSLVGRGLRLAKNIQYFGAGTRLSVL.

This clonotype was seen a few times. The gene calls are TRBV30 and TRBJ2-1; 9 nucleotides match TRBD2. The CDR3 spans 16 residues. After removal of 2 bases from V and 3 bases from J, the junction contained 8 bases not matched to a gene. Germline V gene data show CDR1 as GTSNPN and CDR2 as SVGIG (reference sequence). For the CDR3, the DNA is TGTGCCTGGAGTCTACCTAGCGGGAACTACTACAATGAGCAGTTCTTC. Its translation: CAWSLPSGNYYNEQFF. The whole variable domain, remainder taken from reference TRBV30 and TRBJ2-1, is SQTIHQWPATLVQPVGSPLSLECTVEGTSNPNLYWYRQAAGRGLQLLFYSVGIGQISSEVPQNLSASRPQDRQFILSSKKLLLSDSGFYLCAWSLPSGNYYNEQFFGPGTRLTVL.

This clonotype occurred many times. CDR3 amino acids: CASSLDTVNTEAFF. CDR3 DNA sequence: TGCGCCAGCAGCTTGGATACAGTGAACACTGAAGCTTTCTTT. The chain couples TRBV5-1 to TRBJ1-1; D not resolved. The CDR3 length is 14 residues. V was trimmed by 0 bases and J by 0 bases, leaving 6 bases between them. Germline CDR1 is SGHRS and CDR2 is YFSETQ.

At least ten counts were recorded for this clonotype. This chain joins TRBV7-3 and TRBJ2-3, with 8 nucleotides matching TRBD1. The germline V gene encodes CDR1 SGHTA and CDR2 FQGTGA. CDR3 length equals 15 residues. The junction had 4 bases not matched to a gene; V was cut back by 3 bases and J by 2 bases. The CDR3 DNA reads TGTGCCAGCAGCTTTACAGGGGGATTCACAGATACGCAGTATTTT. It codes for CASSFTGGFTDTQYF.

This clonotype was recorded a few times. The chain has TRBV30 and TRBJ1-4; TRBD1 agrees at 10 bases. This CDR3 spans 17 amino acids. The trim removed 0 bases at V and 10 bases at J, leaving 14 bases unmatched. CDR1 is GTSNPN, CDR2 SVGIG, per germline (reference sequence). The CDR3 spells CAWSVHSPGQGSVKLFF. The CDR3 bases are TGTGCCTGGAGTGTACACTCCCCGGGACAGGGGAGCGTAAAACTGTTTTTT.

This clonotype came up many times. The DNA of the CDR3 is TGCGCCAGCAGCTTGGACGGGACAGCCAAAAACATTCAGTACTTC. It codes for CASSLDGTAKNIQYF. The V call is TRBV5-1, the J call TRBJ2-4; TRBD1 or TRBD2 may be the D gene (5 bases each). Trimming shortened V by 0 bases and J by 0 bases, and 7 bases separated the two germline ends. CDR3 length: 15 residues. Germline loops: CDR1 SGHRS, CDR2 YFSETQ.

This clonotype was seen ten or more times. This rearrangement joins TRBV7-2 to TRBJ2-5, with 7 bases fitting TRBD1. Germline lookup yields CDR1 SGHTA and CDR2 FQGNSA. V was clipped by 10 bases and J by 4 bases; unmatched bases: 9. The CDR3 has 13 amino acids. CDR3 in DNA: TGTGCCACTGCCCCAGGGACAGCAGAGACCCAGTACTTC. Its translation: CATAPGTAETQYF.

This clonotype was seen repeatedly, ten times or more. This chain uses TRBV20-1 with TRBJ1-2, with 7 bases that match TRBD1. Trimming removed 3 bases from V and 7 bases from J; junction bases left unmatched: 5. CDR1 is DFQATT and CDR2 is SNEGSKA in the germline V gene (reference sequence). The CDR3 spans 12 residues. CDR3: CSARGGGGGYTF. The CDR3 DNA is TGCAGTGCTAGGGGAGGGGGCGGTGGCTACACCTTC.

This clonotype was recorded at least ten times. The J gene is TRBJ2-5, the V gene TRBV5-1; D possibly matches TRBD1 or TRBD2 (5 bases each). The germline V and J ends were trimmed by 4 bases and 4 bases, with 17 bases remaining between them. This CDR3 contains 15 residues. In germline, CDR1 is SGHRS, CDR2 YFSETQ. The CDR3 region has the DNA TGCGCCAGCAGCCCCGAGTGGGGGTCGGGAGAGACCCAGTACTTC. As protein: CASSPEWGSGETQYF.

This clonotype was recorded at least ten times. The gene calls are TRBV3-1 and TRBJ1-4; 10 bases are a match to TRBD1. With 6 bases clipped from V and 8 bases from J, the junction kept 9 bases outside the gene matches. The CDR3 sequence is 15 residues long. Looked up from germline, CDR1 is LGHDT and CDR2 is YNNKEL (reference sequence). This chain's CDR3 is CASRAGTGVREKLFF. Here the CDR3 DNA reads TGTGCCAGCAGAGCCGGGACAGGGGTTCGGGAAAAACTGTTTTTT.

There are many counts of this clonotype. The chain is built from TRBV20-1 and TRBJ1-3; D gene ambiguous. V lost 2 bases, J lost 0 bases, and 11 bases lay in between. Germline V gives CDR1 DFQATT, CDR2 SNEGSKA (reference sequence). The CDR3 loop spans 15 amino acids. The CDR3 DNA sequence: TGCAGTGCTAGACCCGAACCAAGCTCTGGAAACACCATATATTTT. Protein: CSARPEPSSGNTIYF.

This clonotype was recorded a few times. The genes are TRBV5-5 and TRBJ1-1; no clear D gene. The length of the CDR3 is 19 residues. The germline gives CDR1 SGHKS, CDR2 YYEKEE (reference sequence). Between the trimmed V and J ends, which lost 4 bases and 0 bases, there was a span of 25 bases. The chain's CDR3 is CASSPDWDYSSIMNTEAFF. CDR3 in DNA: TGTGCCAGCAGCCCGGACTGGGATTACAGCAGCATTATGAACACTGAAGCTTTCTTT. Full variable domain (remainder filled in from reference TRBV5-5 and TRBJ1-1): DAGVTQSPTHLIKTRGQQVTLRCSPISGHKSVSWYQQVLGQGPQFIFQYYEKEERGRGNFPDRFSARQFPNYSSELNVNALLLGDSALYLCASSPDWDYSSIMNTEAFFGQGTRLTVV.

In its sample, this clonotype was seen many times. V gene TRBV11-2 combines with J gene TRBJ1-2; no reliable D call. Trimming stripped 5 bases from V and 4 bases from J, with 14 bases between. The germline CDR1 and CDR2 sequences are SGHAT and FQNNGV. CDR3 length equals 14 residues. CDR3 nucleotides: TGTGCCAGCAGCCCGGGGTCCCCTGGCTATGGCTACACCTTC. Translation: CASSPGSPGYGYTF.

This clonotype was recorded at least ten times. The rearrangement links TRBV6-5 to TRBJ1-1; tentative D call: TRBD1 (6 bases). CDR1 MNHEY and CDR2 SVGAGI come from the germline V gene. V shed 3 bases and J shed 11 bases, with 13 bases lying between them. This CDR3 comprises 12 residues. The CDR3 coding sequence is TGTGCCAGCAGTTATGGGGGACAAGGGGCTTTCTTT. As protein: CASSYGGQGAFF.

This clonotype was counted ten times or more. CDR3 sequence (DNA): TGCAGTGCTAGCGAGTATGTCGGGCAAGGGGCCCAGTACTTC. It encodes CSASEYVGQGAQYF. This chain uses TRBV20-1 with TRBJ2-5; weak D call: TRBD1 (5 bases). There are 14 residues in the CDR3. Germline CDR1 reads DFQATT; CDR2 reads SNEGSKA (reference sequence). The V end lost 3 bases, the J end lost 9 bases, and 20 bases lay between the germline ends.

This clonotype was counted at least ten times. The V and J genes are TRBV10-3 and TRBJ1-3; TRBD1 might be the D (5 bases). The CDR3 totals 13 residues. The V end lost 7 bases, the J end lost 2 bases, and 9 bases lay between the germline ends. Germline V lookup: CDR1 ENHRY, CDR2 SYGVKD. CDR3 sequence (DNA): TGTGCCATCACAGGGATGCCTGGAAACACCATATATTTT. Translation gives CAITGMPGNTIYF.

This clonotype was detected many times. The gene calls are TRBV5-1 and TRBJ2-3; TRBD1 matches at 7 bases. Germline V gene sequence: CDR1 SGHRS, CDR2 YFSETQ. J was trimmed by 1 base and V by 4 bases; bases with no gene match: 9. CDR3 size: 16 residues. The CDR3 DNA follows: TGCGCCAGCAGCCCAAGACAGGGATTGGGCACAGATACGCAGTATTTT. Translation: CASSPRQGLGTDTQYF.

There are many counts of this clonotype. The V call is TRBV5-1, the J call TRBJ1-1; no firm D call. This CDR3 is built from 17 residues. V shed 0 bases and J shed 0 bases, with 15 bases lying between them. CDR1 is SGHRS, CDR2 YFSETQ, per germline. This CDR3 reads CASSLGTYFKLNTEAFF. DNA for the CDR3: TGCGCCAGCAGCTTGGGAACATATTTCAAATTGAACACTGAAGCTTTCTTT.

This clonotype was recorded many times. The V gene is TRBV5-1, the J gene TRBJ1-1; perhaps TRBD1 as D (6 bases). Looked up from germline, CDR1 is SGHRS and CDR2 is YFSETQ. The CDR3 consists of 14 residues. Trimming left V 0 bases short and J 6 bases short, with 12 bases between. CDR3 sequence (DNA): TGCGCCAGCAGCTTGGCCAGGGAGGGGGCTGAAGCTTTCTTT. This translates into CASSLAREGAEAFF. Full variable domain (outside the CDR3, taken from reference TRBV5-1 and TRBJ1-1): KAGVTQTPRYLIKTRGQQVTLSCSPISGHRSVSWYQQTPGQGLQFLFEYFSETQRNKGNFPGRFSGRQFSNSRSEMNVSTLELGDSALYLCASSLAREGAEAFFGQGTRLTVV.

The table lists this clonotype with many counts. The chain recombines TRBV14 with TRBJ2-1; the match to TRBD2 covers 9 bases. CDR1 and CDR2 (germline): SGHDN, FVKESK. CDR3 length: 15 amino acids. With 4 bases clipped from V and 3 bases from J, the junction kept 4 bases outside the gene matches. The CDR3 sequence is CASSRSSGGYNEQFF. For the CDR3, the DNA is TGTGCCAGCAGCCGGAGTAGCGGGGGCTACAATGAGCAGTTCTTC.

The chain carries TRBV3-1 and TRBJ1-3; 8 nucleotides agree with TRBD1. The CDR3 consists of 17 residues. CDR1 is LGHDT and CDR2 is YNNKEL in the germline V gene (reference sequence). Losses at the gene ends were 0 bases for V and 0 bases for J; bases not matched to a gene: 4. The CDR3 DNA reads TGTGCCAGCAGCCAAGAGAGGACAGGGCCCTCTGGAAACACCATATATTTT. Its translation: CASSQERTGPSGNTIYF.

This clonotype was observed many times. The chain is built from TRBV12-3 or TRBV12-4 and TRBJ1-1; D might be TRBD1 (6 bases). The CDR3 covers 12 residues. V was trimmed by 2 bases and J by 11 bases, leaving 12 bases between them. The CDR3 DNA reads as TGTGCCAGCAGTTTAATACAGGGAAGGGCTTTCTTT. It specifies CASSLIQGRAFF.

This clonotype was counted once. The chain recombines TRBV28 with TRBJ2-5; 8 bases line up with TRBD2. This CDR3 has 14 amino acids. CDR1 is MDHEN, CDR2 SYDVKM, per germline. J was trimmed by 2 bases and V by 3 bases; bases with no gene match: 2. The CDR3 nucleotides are TGTGCCAGCAGTTTTGCGGGGGGACAAGAGACCCAGTACTTC. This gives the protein CASSFAGGQETQYF.